This passage covers 26 T cell receptor beta chains from one sample sequenced in a study of naive and memory T cell subsets. Both TRBC1 and TRBC2 were covered by a beta constant-region primer of two equimolar oligonucleotides. The ligated cDNA underwent four PCR rounds using SP2 and nested alpha and beta constant-region primers. TCRdb re-derived calls from the UMI-ligation and nested PCR reads in MiXCR, one entry per CDR3 protein. The sample consists of 95,000 to 150,000 distinct CDR3 sequences, 30% to 45% of them appearing once. The specimen sequenced was central memory CD4+ T cells from blood. These TCRs come from a human donor in good health.

The sample holds a few counts of this clonotype. The genes are TRBV25-1 and TRBJ2-5; a weak D match, TRBD2 (6 bases). The CDR3 loop spans 13 amino acids. Germline V lookup: CDR1 MGHDK, CDR2 SYGVNS. Trimming took 6 bases from V and 2 from J, leaving 10 bases between them. CDR3 in DNA: TGTGCCAGCAGAGGGGACTCGCAAGAGACCCAGTACTTC. It codes for CASRGDSQETQYF.

The rearrangement uses TRBV5-1 and TRBJ2-1; 7 bases are a match to TRBD2. The CDR3 is 15 amino acids. CDR1 is SGHRS and CDR2 is YFSETQ in the germline V gene. The trim removed 0 bases at V and 2 bases at J, leaving 2 bases unmatched. CDR3 nucleotide sequence: TGCGCCAGCAGCTTGGACGCGGGAGCCTACAATGAGCAGTTCTTC. Protein: CASSLDAGAYNEQFF.

V and J are TRBV20-1 and TRBJ1-2; TRBD1 aligns across 10 bases. Losses at the gene ends were 2 bases for V and 10 bases for J; bases not matched to a gene: 10. CDR3 length equals 14 residues. The germline V gene has CDR1 DFQATT and CDR2 SNEGSKA (reference sequence). The CDR3 spells CSARQRGDRGDYTF. In nucleotides, the CDR3 is TGCAGTGCTAGACAAAGGGGGGACAGGGGAGACTACACCTTC.

This clonotype was observed a handful of times. V gene TRBV29-1 combines with J gene TRBJ2-1; unclear D gene. The CDR3 sequence is 13 residues long. Germline CDR1 reads SQVTM; CDR2 reads ANQGSEA. V was shortened by 3 bases and J by 9 bases, with 15 bases between the two germline ends. Written as DNA, the CDR3 is TGCAGCGTTGATGGGTACCGGATCGGTGAGCAGTTCTTC. Translated: CSVDGYRIGEQFF.

This sequence joins TRBV20-1 and TRBJ2-7, with 7 bases lining up with TRBD1. The CDR3 runs to 16 residues. In germline, CDR1 is DFQATT, CDR2 SNEGSKA (reference sequence). V was pared by 6 bases and J by 0 bases, with 14 bases of the junction left unmatched. In DNA form, the CDR3 reads TGCAGTGCAATTGGGACAGCTGTATTTAGCTCCTACGAGCAGTACTTC. Its translation: CSAIGTAVFSSYEQYF.

This clonotype was detected a few times. CDR3 in DNA: TGCGCCAGCAGCTTGGGGACCACCTCGCCTCAAGAGACCCAGTACTTC. It translates to CASSLGTTSPQETQYF. The J gene is TRBJ2-5, the V gene TRBV5-1; D is unresolved. The CDR3 is 16 amino acids. V lost 0 bases, J lost 2 bases, and 14 bases lay in between. Germline loops: CDR1 SGHRS, CDR2 YFSETQ.

In the case of this clonotype: At one boundary the junction diverges from the germline segment, which might be a read error. The chain carries TRBV27 and TRBJ2-1; TRBD2 is a possible D gene (6 bases). The CDR3 is 12 amino acids. Per germline, CDR1 MNHEY and CDR2 SMNVEV (reference sequence). CDR3 in amino acids: CASSFNIGGRVF. CDR3 in DNA: TGTGCCAGCAGTTTCAATATCGGGGGTCGGGTCTTC.

V and J are TRBV7-9 and TRBJ2-5, with TRBD1 identical over 7 bases. Germline V CDR1 and CDR2: SEHNR, FQNEAQ (reference sequence). The V segment lost 1 base and the J segment 5 bases; nucleotides outside the gene matches: 7. The CDR3 sequence is 15 residues long. The CDR3 region has the DNA TGTGCCAGCAGCTTAGTGAGGACAGGACGTGAGACCCAGTACTTC. Translating gives CASSLVRTGRETQYF.

The V and J genes are TRBV27 and TRBJ2-7, with 8 bases that match TRBD2. Unmatched junction bases numbered 7, after V lost 6 bases and J lost 3 bases. There are 14 residues in the CDR3. Germline V lookup: CDR1 MNHEY, CDR2 SMNVEV (reference sequence). CDR3 protein: CASSRTSRIYEQYF. DNA of the CDR3: TGTGCCAGCAGCCGGACTAGCAGGATCTACGAGCAGTACTTC.

V and J are TRBV5-4 and TRBJ2-7; D unresolved. The V gene's germline CDR1 is SGHNT and CDR2 YYREEE (reference sequence). The CDR3 totals 14 residues. V was pared by 4 bases and J by 6 bases, with 17 bases between. Here the CDR3 DNA reads TGTGCCAGCAGCACTCAACGATTAACGGGCGAGCAGTACTTC. Protein product: CASSTQRLTGEQYF.

V usage is TRBV14 and J usage is TRBJ2-2, with 13 bases matching TRBD2. V lost 2 bases to trimming and J lost 3 bases; unmatched junction nucleotides: 6. The CDR3 totals 18 residues. CDR1 is SGHDN and CDR2 is FVKESK in the germline V gene. As DNA, the CDR3 is TGTGCCAGCAGCCAATTCACTAGCGGGAGGGCCTACACCGGGGAGCTGTTTTTT. Translated: CASSQFTSGRAYTGELFF.

This clonotype was detected a few times. The chain couples TRBV5-1 to TRBJ1-1; TRBD1 matches 7 bases. V lost 2 bases, J lost 5 bases, and 9 bases stayed unmatched. The length of the CDR3 is 15 residues. CDR1 is SGHRS and CDR2 is YFSETQ in the germline V gene. CDR3 amino acids: CASSLDRVLRTEAFF. The CDR3 DNA reads as TGCGCCAGCAGCTTAGACAGGGTTTTGAGAACTGAAGCTTTCTTT.

This chain joins TRBV11-2 and TRBJ2-5, with D tentatively TRBD2 (5 bases). V was cut by 4 bases and J by 5 bases, with 14 bases left in between. This CDR3 contains 14 residues. Germline V CDR1 and CDR2: SGHAT, FQNNGV. The CDR3 is CASSYHPRAETQYF. In nucleotides, the CDR3 is TGTGCCAGCAGCTATCACCCGCGGGCGGAGACCCAGTACTTC. The full variable domain, completed using reference TRBV11-2 and TRBJ2-5, is EAGVAQSPRYKIIEKRQSVAFWCNPISGHATLYWYQQILGQGPKLLIQFQNNGVVDDSQLPKDRFSAERLKGVDSTLKIQPAKLEDSAVYLCASSYHPRAETQYFGPGTRLLVL.

The rearrangement uses TRBV25-1 and TRBJ1-2, with a tentative D call TRBD1 (5 bases). This CDR3 spans 18 amino acids. V lost 3 bases and J lost 8, with 28 bases in between. Germline V CDR1 and CDR2: MGHDK, SYGVNS. The CDR3 spells CASSDSLNRGVGYRGYTF. The CDR3 bases are TGTGCCAGCAGTGACTCGTTGAATCGAGGGGTAGGATATCGAGGCTACACCTTC.

CDR3 nucleotides: TGTGCCAGCAGCGCCGTGCTGCGGTCCCACAATGAGCAGTTCTTC. It encodes CASSAVLRSHNEQFF. The chain uses TRBV7-2 and TRBJ2-1; D is undetermined. Germline V gene sequence: CDR1 SGHTA, CDR2 FQGNSA. V was clipped by 5 bases and J by 5 bases, with 16 bases between them. The length of the CDR3 is 15 residues.

This chain uses TRBV4-1 with TRBJ1-1, with D possibly matching TRBD1 (6 bases). V lost 1 base, J lost 5 bases, and 17 bases lay in between. The length of the CDR3 is 16 residues. Germline V lookup: CDR1 MGHRA, CDR2 YSYEKL. CDR3 bases: TGCGCCAGCAGCCAAGGTCAGGGGACGGCTGGGACTGAAGCTTTCTTT. The encoded protein is CASSQGQGTAGTEAFF.

The rearrangement uses TRBV30 and TRBJ1-2; D is unresolved. V shed 3 bases and J shed 8 bases, with 13 bases lying between them. Germline V gives CDR1 GTSNPN, CDR2 SVGIG (reference sequence). The CDR3 totals 12 residues. The CDR3 loop is CAWRTSPYGYTF. The CDR3 DNA sequence: TGTGCCTGGAGGACCAGCCCCTACGGCTACACCTTC.

The chain couples TRBV7-2 to TRBJ1-5; D is perhaps TRBD1 (5 bases). The CDR3 extends over 15 amino acids. V was cut by 2 bases and J by 7 bases, with 15 bases left in between. Germline values: CDR1 SGHTA, CDR2 FQGNSA. CDR3 in DNA: TGTGCCAGCAGCTTATACGCAGGGAAGGCCCAGCCCCAGCATTTT. It encodes CASSLYAGKAQPQHF.

This clonotype has more than one count but fewer than ten. The V call is TRBV6-5, the J call TRBJ1-6; 9 bases fit TRBD1. The CDR3 spans 14 residues. From germline, CDR1 is MNHEY and CDR2 SVGAGI. Trimming removed 6 bases from V and 5 bases from J; junction bases left unmatched: 2. CDR3 bases: TGTGCCAGCAGCGGGACAGGGAATAATTCACCCCTCCACTTT. Translation gives CASSGTGNNSPLHF.

The V gene is TRBV2, the J gene TRBJ1-5, with TRBD1 matching 12 bases. This CDR3 comprises 16 residues. J gave up 3 bases and V 8 bases, and 8 bases lay outside the gene matches. Per germline, CDR1 SNHLY and CDR2 FYNNEI. The CDR3 bases are TGTGCCAGCCGCCGGGACAGGGGGCGAATCAATCAGCCCCAGCATTTT. This gives the protein CASRRDRGRINQPQHF.

This clonotype was observed at least ten times. The chain links TRBV20-1 to TRBJ2-3, with 8 bases aligning to TRBD1. The CDR3 loop spans 14 amino acids. CDR1 and CDR2 from the germline V gene are DFQATT and SNEGSKA (reference sequence). Trimming removed 6 bases from V and 0 bases from J; junction bases left unmatched: 5. Here the CDR3 DNA reads TGCAGTGCCCCAGGGGGCCGTAGCACAGATACGCAGTATTTT. Its protein is CSAPGGRSTDTQYF.

This clonotype has only one observation. This chain joins TRBV30 and TRBJ2-2; perhaps TRBD1 as D (5 bases). CDR3 length equals 15 residues. Trimming removed 2 bases from V and 3 bases from J, with 13 bases in between. CDR1 is GTSNPN and CDR2 is SVGIG in the germline V gene (reference sequence). CDR3 amino acids: CAWSFGRGHTGELFF. CDR3 in DNA: TGTGCCTGGAGTTTCGGTAGGGGCCACACCGGGGAGCTGTTTTTT. The full variable domain, its missing parts supplied by reference TRBV30 and TRBJ2-2, is SQTIHQWPATLVQPVGSPLSLECTVEGTSNPNLYWYRQAAGRGLQLLFYSVGIGQISSEVPQNLSASRPQDRQFILSSKKLLLSDSGFYLCAWSFGRGHTGELFFGEGSRLTVL.

In DNA, the CDR3 is TGTGCCAGCAACCCAGCTCGACAGGGGAACACTGAAGCTTTCTTT. Translated: CASNPARQGNTEAFF. The chain combines TRBV27 with TRBJ1-1; 7 bases map to TRBD1. With V trimmed by 7 bases and J by 1 base, 9 bases remained unmatched. The CDR3 runs 15 residues. Germline V gene sequence: CDR1 MNHEY, CDR2 SMNVEV (reference sequence).

J is TRBJ1-6 and V is TRBV6-5, with TRBD1 matching over 7 bases. The germline CDR1 and CDR2 sequences are MNHEY and SVGAGI. The CDR3 runs to 14 residues. V lost 6 bases and J lost 6; bases outside the gene matches: 5. The CDR3 protein is CASSLDRRNSPLHF. DNA of the CDR3: TGTGCCAGCAGCTTGGACAGGCGTAATTCACCCCTCCACTTT.

This rearrangement joins TRBV24-1 to TRBJ2-7; 7 nucleotides match TRBD1. The germline CDR1 and CDR2 sequences are KGHDR and SFDVKD. Trimming took 9 bases from V and 3 from J; bases not matched to a gene: 7. The CDR3 extends over 13 amino acids. The CDR3 protein is CATSSDRDYEQYF. CDR3 sequence (DNA): TGTGCCACCTCCTCAGACAGGGACTACGAGCAGTACTTC.

This clonotype turned up a few times. This sequence joins TRBV15 and TRBJ2-1, with 10 nucleotides matching TRBD1. The ends lost 1 base at V and 8 bases at J; junction bases unmatched: 8. The CDR3 runs 16 residues. Germline CDR1 and CDR2: LNHNV and YYDKDF (reference sequence). The DNA for the CDR3 is TGTGCCACCAGCAGAGTGGCGGGACAGGGGATTCATGAGCAGTTCTTC. It specifies CATSRVAGQGIHEQFF.